This T cell receptor beta chain was documented in a study of T-cell reconstitution after alpha-beta-depleted transplantation in children. Study results and limitations: T cells produced anew were the main source of T-cell counts and diversity one year after transplant.

The authors prepared the TCRbeta library with unique molecular identifiers. TCRdb used MiXCR to reprocess the PCR reads, holding one entry per CDR3 protein. The sample contains around 110,000 distinct CDR3 sequences, 10% of which appear only once. Germline assignment: CDR1 SGHTA and CDR2 FQGNSA. V lost 5 bases to trimming and J lost 6 bases; unmatched junction nucleotides: 7. This CDR3 has 14 amino acids. Note on this clonotype: The antigen remains undetermined.

The chain has TRBV7-2 and TRBJ2-5, with 9 bases identical to TRBD2. Here the sequenced sample was PBMCs, taken before TCRalphabeta/CD19-depleted stem cell transplant. The sequence was collected from a boy aged 2 to 10 with acute lymphoblastic leukemia, due to receive a stem cell transplant. The CDR3 DNA reads as TGTGCCAGCAGCGCGGTGGGGACTAGCAAGACCCAGTACTTC. It translates to CASSAVGTSKTQYF. Based on the CDR3 plus reference TRBV7-2 and TRBJ2-5, the full variable domain is GAGVSQSPSNKVTEKGKDVELRCDPISGHTALYWYRQSLGQGLEFLIYFQGNSAPDKSGLPSDRFSAERTGGSVSTLTIQRTQQEDSAVYLCASSAVGTSKTQYFGPGTRLLVL.